This T cell receptor (beta chain) is from a study of T cells in Graves' hyperthyroidism and ophthalmopathy. The V gene's germline CDR1 is SGHAT and CDR2 FQNNGV. The CDR3 has 14 residues. V gave up 4 bases and J gave up 6 bases, with 12 bases separating them. Amplified TCR beta CDR3 regions came from RNA transcripts. TCR CDR3 regions were first amplified by RT-PCR with HTBI primers. TCRdb itself ran the multiplex PCR reads through MiXCR, one entry per CDR3 protein. In the table there are over 300,000 distinct CDR3 sequences, roughly 13% of which are singletons. The sample holds many counts of this clonotype.

Material for sequencing was blood. This receptor was taken from a woman aged 40 to 49 with Graves' ophthalmopathy. The V call is TRBV11-2, the J call TRBJ2-2, with D uncertain. CDR3 nucleotides: TGTGCCAGCAGCTCCTCTTATGAGCCCGGGGAGCTGTTTTTT. Its translation: CASSSSYEPGELFF.